Included here is one T cell receptor (beta chain) sequence, with context. Original data processing: Amplified reference gene primers provided the basis for estimating nucleated cell counts. Using immunoSEQ multiplex PCR, the repertoire was profiled, and TCRdb retains in-frame clones only, with some absent. V and J calls plus clone size are reproduced from that table; the DNA served to infer D and trimming. The sample consists of 250,000 to 300,000 clones, approximately 87% of them appearing once. This entry is derived from a study of blood T cell repertoires in COVID-19. Overall study: Samples representing acute and convalescent COVID-19 were sourced from the United States, Italy and Spain. T cells, B-cell-depleted T cells, or PBMCs supplied cDNA or gDNA.

The trim removed 4 bases at V and 1 base at J, leaving 6 bases unmatched. Germline assignment: CDR1 MGHRA and CDR2 YSYEKL. This CDR3 contains 15 residues. Seattle enrolled patients during active infection and tracked them longitudinally. The sequence was collected from a woman aged 25 to 45 with COVID-19, enrolled during active disease. The specimen sequenced was peripheral blood. The genes are TRBV4-1 and TRBJ1-1; TRBD1 agrees at 7 bases. CDR3 sequence reads: CASSRRTGENTEAFF. For the CDR3, the DNA is TGCGCCAGCAGCCGACGGACAGGAGAGAACACTGAAGCTTTCTTT.